The clone carrying this T cell receptor (beta chain) has at least ten counts. What it binds is not known. The sample is drawn from a study of beta chain features in type 1 diabetes. General study findings and limits: cDNA-based sequencing might over-represent cells highly expressing TCR.

Purity exceeding 95% was reached by all sorted populations. Sequencing targeted expressed TCRB transcripts, as all isolated RNA had been reverse transcribed. Libraries were prepared by immunoSEQ multiplex PCR; TCRdb keeps only in-frame clonotypes and omits some of them. Here the sample spans 300,000 to 450,000 clones, over 9.5% being singletons. CDR1 SGDLS and CDR2 YYNGEE come from the germline V gene. There are 14 residues in the CDR3. After removal of 0 bases from V and 8 bases from J, the junction contained 5 bases not matched to a gene. The genes are TRBV9 and TRBJ2-1; 7 nucleotides match TRBD2. The clonotype originates from a man younger than 30 in good health. The specimen sequenced was naive CD4+ T cells from blood. The CDR3 spells CASSVGPGRDEQFF. The CDR3 nucleotides read TGTGCCAGCAGCGTAGGTCCAGGGAGGGATGAGCAGTTCTTC.